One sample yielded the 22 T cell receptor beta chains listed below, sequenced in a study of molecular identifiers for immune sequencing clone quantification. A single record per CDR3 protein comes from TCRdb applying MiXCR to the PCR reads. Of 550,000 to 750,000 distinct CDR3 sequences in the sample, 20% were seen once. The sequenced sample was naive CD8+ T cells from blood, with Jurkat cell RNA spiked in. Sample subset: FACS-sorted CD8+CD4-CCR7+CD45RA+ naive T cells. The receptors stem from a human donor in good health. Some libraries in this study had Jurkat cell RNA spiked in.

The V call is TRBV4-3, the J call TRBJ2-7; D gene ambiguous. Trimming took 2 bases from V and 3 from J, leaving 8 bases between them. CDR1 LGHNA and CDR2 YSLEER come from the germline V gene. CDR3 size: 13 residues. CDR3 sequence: CASSQWASYEQYF. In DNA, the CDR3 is TGCGCCAGCAGCCAATGGGCAAGCTACGAGCAGTACTTC.

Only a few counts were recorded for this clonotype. The CDR3 loop is CASSSLAGAVDEQYF. The CDR3 bases are TGTGCCAGCAGCTCGCTAGCGGGAGCCGTCGACGAGCAGTACTTC. V usage is TRBV11-1 and J usage is TRBJ2-7; 10 bases align to TRBD2. V gave up 4 bases and J gave up 5 bases; unmatched junction bases: 8. The CDR3 loop spans 15 amino acids. CDR1 SGHAT and CDR2 FQDESV come from the germline V gene (reference sequence).

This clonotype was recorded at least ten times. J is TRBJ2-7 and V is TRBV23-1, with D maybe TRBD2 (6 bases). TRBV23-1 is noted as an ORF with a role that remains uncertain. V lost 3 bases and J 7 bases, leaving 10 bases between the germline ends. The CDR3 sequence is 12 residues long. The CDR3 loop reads CASSQTRGEQYF. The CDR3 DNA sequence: TGCGCCAGCAGTCAGACTCGGGGGGAGCAGTACTTC.

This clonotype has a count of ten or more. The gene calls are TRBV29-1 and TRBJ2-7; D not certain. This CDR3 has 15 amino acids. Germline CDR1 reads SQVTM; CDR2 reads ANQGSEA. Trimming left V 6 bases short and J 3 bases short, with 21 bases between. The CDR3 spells CSVLPGHPKVYEQYF. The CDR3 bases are TGCAGCGTCCTTCCTGGTCACCCAAAAGTCTACGAGCAGTACTTC.

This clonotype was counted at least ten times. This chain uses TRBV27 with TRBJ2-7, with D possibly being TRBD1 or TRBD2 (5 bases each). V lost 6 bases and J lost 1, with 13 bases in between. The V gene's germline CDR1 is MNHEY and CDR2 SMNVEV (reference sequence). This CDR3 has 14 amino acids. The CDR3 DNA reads TGTGCCAGCAGCTTCGGGACCGGTTCCTACGAGCAGTACTTC. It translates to CASSFGTGSYEQYF.

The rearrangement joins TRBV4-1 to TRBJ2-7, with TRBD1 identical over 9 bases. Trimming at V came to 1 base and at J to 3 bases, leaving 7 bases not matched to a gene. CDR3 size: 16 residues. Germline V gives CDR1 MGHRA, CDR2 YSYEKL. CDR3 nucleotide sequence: TGCGCCAGCAGCCAAGGAAAAGACAGGGGGTACTACGAGCAGTACTTC. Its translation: CASSQGKDRGYYEQYF.

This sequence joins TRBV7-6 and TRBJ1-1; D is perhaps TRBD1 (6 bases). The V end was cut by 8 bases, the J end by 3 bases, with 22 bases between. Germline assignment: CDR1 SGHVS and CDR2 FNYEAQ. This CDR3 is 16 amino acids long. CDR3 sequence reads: CASGSAQGQGYTEAFF. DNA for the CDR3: TGTGCCAGCGGCTCTGCACAGGGTCAGGGGTACACTGAAGCTTTCTTT. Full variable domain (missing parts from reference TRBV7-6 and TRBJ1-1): GAGVSQSPRYKVTKRGQDVALRCDPISGHVSLYWYRQALGQGPEFLTYFNYEAQQDKSGLPNDRFSAERPEGSISTLTIQRTEQRDSAMYRCASGSAQGQGYTEAFFGQGTRLTVV.

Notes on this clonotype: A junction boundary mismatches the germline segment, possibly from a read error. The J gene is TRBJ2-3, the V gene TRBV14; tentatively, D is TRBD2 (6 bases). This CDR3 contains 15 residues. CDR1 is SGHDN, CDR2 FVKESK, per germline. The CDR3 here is CASSQFGGSTDTRYF. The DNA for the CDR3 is TGTGCCAGCAGCCAATTTGGGGGGAGCACAGATACGCGGTATTTT.

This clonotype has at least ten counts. CDR3 in amino acids: CASNRVNTEAFF. The CDR3, as DNA: TGTGCCAGCAATCGAGTGAACACTGAAGCTTTCTTT. This sequence joins TRBV19 and TRBJ1-1; D ambiguous. The V end lost 9 bases, the J end lost 0 bases, and 8 bases lay between the germline ends. CDR1 LNHDA and CDR2 SQIVND come from the germline V gene (reference sequence). This CDR3 has 12 residues.

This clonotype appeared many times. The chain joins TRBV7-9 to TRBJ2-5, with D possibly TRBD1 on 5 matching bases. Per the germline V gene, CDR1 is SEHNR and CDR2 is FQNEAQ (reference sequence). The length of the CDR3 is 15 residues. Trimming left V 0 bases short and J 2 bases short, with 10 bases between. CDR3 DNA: TGTGCCAGCAGCTTAGCAGGGGCTACACAAGAGACCCAGTACTTC. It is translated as CASSLAGATQETQYF. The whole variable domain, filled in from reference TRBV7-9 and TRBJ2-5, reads DTGVSQNPRHKITKRGQNVTFRCDPISEHNRLYWYRQTLGQGPEFLTYFQNEAQLEKSRLLSDRFSAERPKGSFSTLEIQRTEQGDSAMYLCASSLAGATQETQYFGPGTRLLVL.

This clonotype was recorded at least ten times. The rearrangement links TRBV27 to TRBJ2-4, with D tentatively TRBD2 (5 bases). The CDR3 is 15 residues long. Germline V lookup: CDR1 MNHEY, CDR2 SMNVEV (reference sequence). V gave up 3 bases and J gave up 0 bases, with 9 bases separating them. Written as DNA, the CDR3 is TGTGCCAGCAGTTTCGCGGGTCCAGCCAAAAACATTCAGTACTTC. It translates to CASSFAGPAKNIQYF.

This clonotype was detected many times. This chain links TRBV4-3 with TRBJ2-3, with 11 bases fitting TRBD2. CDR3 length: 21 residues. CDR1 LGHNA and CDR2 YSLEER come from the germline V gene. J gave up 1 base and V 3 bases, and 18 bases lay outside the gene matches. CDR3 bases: TGCGCCAGCAGCCACGAGCGGCCTTTAGCGGGAGGGCCCTCCCGCACAGATACGCAGTATTTT. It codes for CASSHERPLAGGPSRTDTQYF.

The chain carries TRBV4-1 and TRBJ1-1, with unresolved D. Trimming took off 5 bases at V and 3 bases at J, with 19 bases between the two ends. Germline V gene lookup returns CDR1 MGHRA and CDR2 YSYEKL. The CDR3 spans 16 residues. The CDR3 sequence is CASSSGPQVTHTEAFF. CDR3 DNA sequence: TGCGCCAGCAGCAGTGGGCCGCAGGTAACTCACACTGAAGCTTTCTTT.

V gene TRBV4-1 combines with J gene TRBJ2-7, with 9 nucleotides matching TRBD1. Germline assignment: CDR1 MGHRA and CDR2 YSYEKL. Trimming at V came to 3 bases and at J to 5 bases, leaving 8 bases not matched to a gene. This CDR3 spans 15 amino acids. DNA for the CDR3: TGCGCCAGCAGCCACCGGGACAGGGCCCCTGACGAGCAGTACTTC. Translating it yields CASSHRDRAPDEQYF.

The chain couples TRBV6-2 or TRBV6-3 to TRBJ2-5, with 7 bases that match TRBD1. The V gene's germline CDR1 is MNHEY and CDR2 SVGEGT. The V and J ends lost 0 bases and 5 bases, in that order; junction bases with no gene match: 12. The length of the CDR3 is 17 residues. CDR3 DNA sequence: TGTGCCAGCAGTTACTCGATTTACTTTAGGGGGCATGAGACCCAGTACTTC. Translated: CASSYSIYFRGHETQYF.

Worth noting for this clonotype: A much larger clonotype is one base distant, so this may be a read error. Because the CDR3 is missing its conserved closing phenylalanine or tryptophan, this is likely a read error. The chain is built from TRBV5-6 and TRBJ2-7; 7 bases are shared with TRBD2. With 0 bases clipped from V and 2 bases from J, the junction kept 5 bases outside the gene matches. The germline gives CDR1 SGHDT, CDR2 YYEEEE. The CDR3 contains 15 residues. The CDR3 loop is CASSLVGGPTYEQYL. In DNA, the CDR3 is TGTGCCAGCAGCTTGGTGGGAGGGCCTACCTACGAGCAGTACCTC.

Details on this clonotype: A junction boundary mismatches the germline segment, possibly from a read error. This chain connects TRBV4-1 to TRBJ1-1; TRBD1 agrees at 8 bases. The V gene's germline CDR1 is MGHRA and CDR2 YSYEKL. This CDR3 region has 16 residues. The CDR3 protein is CASSQTGGRVNIEAFF. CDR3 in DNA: TGCGCCAGCAGCCAAACAGGGGGTCGGGTGAACATTGAAGCTTTCTTT.

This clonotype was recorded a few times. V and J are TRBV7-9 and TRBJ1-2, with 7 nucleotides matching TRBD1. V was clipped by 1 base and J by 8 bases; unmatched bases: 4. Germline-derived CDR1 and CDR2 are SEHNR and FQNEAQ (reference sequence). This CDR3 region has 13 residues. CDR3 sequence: CASSLGGGTGYTF. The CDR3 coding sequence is TGTGCCAGCAGCTTAGGAGGGGGCACCGGCTACACCTTC.

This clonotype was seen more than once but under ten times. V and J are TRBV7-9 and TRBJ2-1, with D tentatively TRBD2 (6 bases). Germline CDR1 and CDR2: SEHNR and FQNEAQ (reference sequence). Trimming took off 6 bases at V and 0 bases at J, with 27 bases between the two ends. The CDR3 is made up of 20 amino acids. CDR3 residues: CASSSTAVGLAERSYNEQFF. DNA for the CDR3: TGTGCCAGCAGTAGTACCGCTGTAGGGTTAGCGGAACGCTCCTACAATGAGCAGTTCTTC.

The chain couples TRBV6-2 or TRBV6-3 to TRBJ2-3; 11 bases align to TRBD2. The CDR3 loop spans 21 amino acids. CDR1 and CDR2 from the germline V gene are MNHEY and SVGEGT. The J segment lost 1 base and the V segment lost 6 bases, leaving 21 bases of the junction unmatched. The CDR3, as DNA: TGTGCCAGCAGCCATGGGACTAGCGGAGTTATAAGAAGGACGGGCACAGATACGCAGTATTTT. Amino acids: CASSHGTSGVIRRTGTDTQYF.

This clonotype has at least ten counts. In DNA, the CDR3 is TGTGCCAGCAGCCCCTCTCCCGGGTCGATTAATGAAAAACTGTTTTTT. This sequence encodes CASSPSPGSINEKLFF. This rearrangement joins TRBV5-4 to TRBJ1-4; the D is unclear. The V end lost 4 bases, the J end lost 4 bases, and 17 bases lay between the germline ends. CDR1 and CDR2 from the germline V gene are SGHNT and YYREEE (reference sequence). The CDR3 is made up of 16 amino acids.

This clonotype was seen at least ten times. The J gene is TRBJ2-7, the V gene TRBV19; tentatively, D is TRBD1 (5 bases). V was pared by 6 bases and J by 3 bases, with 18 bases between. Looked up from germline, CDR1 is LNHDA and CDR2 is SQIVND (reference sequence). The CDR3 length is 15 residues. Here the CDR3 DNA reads TGTGCCAGTAGCCCAGGGTCCCGGGCGGTCTACGAGCAGTACTTC. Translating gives CASSPGSRAVYEQYF.